This passage covers 20 T cell receptor beta chains from one sample sequenced in a study of radiation and T cells in renal cell carcinoma. Clones were sequenced by immunoSEQ multiplex PCR, and TCRdb holds only the in-frame ones, with some missing. In the table there are around 180,000 clones, 88% of which are singletons. Time point indicated: blood 4 weeks post-SBRT, at nephrectomy. As for treatment: 15 Gy SBRT to primary tumor, nephrectomy 4 weeks later. Sample: blood, taken from a patient whose treatment included radiotherapy and nephrectomy. These receptor sequences come from a woman between 50 and 59 years old with renal cell carcinoma.

The chain combines TRBV9 with TRBJ2-3, with 9 bases matching TRBD2. This CDR3 spans 17 amino acids. V was clipped by 0 bases and J by 2 bases; unmatched bases: 7. CDR1 SGDLS and CDR2 YYNGEE come from the germline V gene. The CDR3 DNA is TGTGCCAGCAGCGTAGCTTCGCTAGCGGGGCCCACAGATACGCAGTATTTT. It translates to CASSVASLAGPTDTQYF.

This clone was seen once. The genes are TRBV10-3 and TRBJ1-6; tentative D call: TRBD1 (6 bases). The ends were cut back, 5 bases at V and 8 bases at J, with 10 bases in the middle. This CDR3 spans 13 amino acids. Germline V gene sequence: CDR1 ENHRY, CDR2 SYGVKD. CDR3 loop: CAISTGQDSPLHF. The DNA of the CDR3 is TGTGCCATCAGTACAGGGCAGGATTCACCCCTCCACTTT.

The CDR3 coding sequence is TGTGCCAGCAGCGAGGGACAGCTAAATGAAAAACTGTTTTTT. Protein: CASSEGQLNEKLFF. The gene calls are TRBV2 and TRBJ1-4; 7 nucleotides match TRBD1. V gave up 6 bases and J gave up 5 bases; unmatched junction bases: 6. CDR1 and CDR2 (germline): SNHLY, FYNNEI. The CDR3 runs to 14 residues.

This clone was counted a few times. The chain uses TRBV19 and TRBJ1-2; D is ambiguous. Germline lookup yields CDR1 LNHDA and CDR2 SQIVND (reference sequence). V was shortened by 5 bases and J by 4 bases, with 8 bases between the two germline ends. The CDR3 runs to 12 residues. This chain's CDR3 is CASSPSFYGYTF. CDR3 DNA sequence: TGTGCCAGTAGTCCTTCGTTCTATGGCTACACCTTC.

This chain connects TRBV6-1 to TRBJ1-2, with 9 nucleotides matching TRBD1. This CDR3 spans 14 amino acids. Germline values: CDR1 MNHNS, CDR2 SASEGT. J gave up 8 bases and V 8 bases, and 12 bases lay outside the gene matches. This CDR3 reads CASSRLGQGSGYTF. The CDR3 nucleotides read TGTGCCAGCTCCAGGCTGGGACAGGGAAGCGGCTACACCTTC.

J is TRBJ1-3 and V is TRBV18, with TRBD1 as a possible D gene (6 bases). This CDR3 has 15 amino acids. From germline, CDR1 is KGHSH and CDR2 LQKENI. V lost 2 bases and J 2 bases, leaving 10 bases between the germline ends. The CDR3 is CASSPGRQAGNTIYF. The CDR3 DNA reads as TGTGCCAGCTCACCAGGCAGACAGGCTGGAAACACCATATATTTT.

The chain uses TRBV5-4 and TRBJ2-5; D gene uncertain. CDR3 size: 14 residues. V was shortened by 4 bases and J by 5 bases, with 15 bases between the two germline ends. The germline V gene has CDR1 SGHNT and CDR2 YYREEE (reference sequence). The CDR3 DNA reads as TGTGCCAGCAGCCTATCCCTTCTGGGGGAGACCCAGTACTTC. Protein product: CASSLSLLGETQYF.

The rearrangement uses TRBV13 and TRBJ2-1; D could derive from TRBD1 or TRBD2 (5 bases each). CDR1 is PRHDT and CDR2 is FYEKMQ in the germline V gene (reference sequence). CDR3 length equals 11 residues. V was clipped by 5 bases and J by 9 bases, with 8 bases between them. DNA of the CDR3: TGTGCCAGCAGCCACGGGACTGAGCAGTTCTTC. It is translated as CASSHGTEQFF.

V usage is TRBV7-3 and J usage is TRBJ1-6; D may be TRBD1 (6 bases). CDR3 length equals 15 residues. Germline values: CDR1 SGHTA, CDR2 FQGTGA. V was shortened by 0 bases and J by 8 bases, with 11 bases between the two germline ends. In DNA form, the CDR3 reads TGTGCCAGCAGCTTAACGCCAGGGGCTGATTCACCCCTCCACTTT. The encoded protein is CASSLTPGADSPLHF.

This clone was found once. The chain combines TRBV9 with TRBJ2-3; D gene unclear. Trimming cost V 3 bases and J 2 bases, with 13 bases left between them. The CDR3 spans 15 residues. CDR1 SGDLS and CDR2 YYNGEE come from the germline V gene. CDR3 protein: CASSARVGSTDTQYF. Written as DNA, the CDR3 is TGTGCCAGCAGCGCACGGGTGGGCTCCACAGATACGCAGTATTTT.

The rearrangement joins TRBV9 to TRBJ1-2; no clear D gene. The CDR3 extends over 14 amino acids. V lost 5 bases and J 4 bases, leaving 15 bases between the germline ends. Germline V gives CDR1 SGDLS, CDR2 YYNGEE. CDR3 DNA sequence: TGTGCCAGCAGTCCACCGTCGAACGCCTATGGCTACACCTTC. It codes for CASSPPSNAYGYTF.

This clone has only one observation. The chain recombines TRBV5-6 with TRBJ2-2; maybe TRBD2 (7 bases). Per the germline V gene, CDR1 is SGHDT and CDR2 is YYEEEE. Trimming pared 3 bases from V and 5 bases from J, leaving 17 bases between. This CDR3 region has 16 residues. CDR3: CASSWEGRGGTGELFF. In nucleotides, the CDR3 is TGTGCCAGCAGCTGGGAGGGCAGGGGAGGGACCGGGGAGCTGTTTTTT.

This chain links TRBV5-6 with TRBJ1-2; D unresolved. The germline gives CDR1 SGHDT, CDR2 YYEEEE. This CDR3 spans 11 amino acids. V shed 0 bases and J shed 9 bases, with 6 bases lying between them. CDR3 loop: CASSLARSYTF. The CDR3 DNA is TGTGCCAGCAGCTTGGCCAGGAGCTACACCTTC.

The chain employs TRBV10-2 and TRBJ1-5, with D perhaps matching TRBD1 (6 bases). The CDR3 covers 13 residues. Germline assignment: CDR1 WSHSY and CDR2 SAAADI. V lost 6 bases and J 7 bases, leaving 13 bases between the germline ends. CDR3 sequence (DNA): TGCGCCAGCAGACAGGGTAAAGGACAGCCCCAGCATTTT. Its translation: CASRQGKGQPQHF.

This clone was picked up one time. The V gene is TRBV6-5, the J gene TRBJ1-2; 8 positions match TRBD1. Germline CDR1 reads MNHEY; CDR2 reads SVGAGI. J lost 2 bases, V lost 2 bases, and 7 bases had no gene match. The CDR3 loop spans 16 amino acids. The CDR3 DNA follows: TGTGCCAGCAGTTACAAAGGGTCAGGGGGCAACTATGGCTACACCTTC. It translates to CASSYKGSGGNYGYTF.

This chain uses TRBV18 with TRBJ2-1; 9 bases match TRBD2. CDR1 is KGHSH and CDR2 is LQKENI in the germline V gene. The ends lost 4 bases at V and 8 bases at J; junction bases unmatched: 12. The CDR3 sequence is 16 residues long. In DNA form, the CDR3 reads TGTGCCAGCTCACTAGCCGCGGGGGGGTTTCAGGATGAGCAGTTCTTC. The encoded protein is CASSLAAGGFQDEQFF.

This clone appeared a single time. This chain's CDR3 is CASSPGGANEQFF. The CDR3 nucleotides read TGCGCCAGCAGTCCAGGGGGCGCGAATGAGCAGTTCTTC. The chain couples TRBV10-2 to TRBJ2-1, with 8 bases that match TRBD1. CDR1 WSHSY and CDR2 SAAADI come from the germline V gene. After removal of 5 bases from V and 7 bases from J, the junction contained 4 bases not matched to a gene. The CDR3 has 13 amino acids.

This rearrangement joins TRBV4-3 to TRBJ1-1, with D uncertain. CDR3 length: 14 amino acids. The V gene's germline CDR1 is LGHNA and CDR2 YSLEER. The V gene lost 0 bases and the J gene lost 1 base, with 6 bases spanning the gap. CDR3 in amino acids: CASSQDPGNTEAFF. DNA of the CDR3: TGCGCCAGCAGCCAAGATCCAGGGAACACTGAAGCTTTCTTT.

The chain recombines TRBV2 with TRBJ1-1, with a possible D match to TRBD1 (6 bases). Germline assignment: CDR1 SNHLY and CDR2 FYNNEI. The CDR3 has 14 residues. V was pared by 9 bases and J by 5 bases, with 19 bases between. CDR3 amino acids: CASASDSLGTEAFF. The CDR3 coding sequence is TGTGCCAGTGCCTCGGACAGTTTGGGAACTGAAGCTTTCTTT. Full variable domain (outside the CDR3, taken from reference TRBV2 and TRBJ1-1): EPEVTQTPSHQVTQMGQEVILRCVPISNHLYFYWYRQILGQKVEFLVSFYNNEISEKSEIFDDQFSVERPDGSNFTLKIRSTKLEDSAMYFCASASDSLGTEAFFGQGTRLTVV.

J is TRBJ1-2 and V is TRBV2; D gene ambiguous. CDR3 length equals 13 residues. Trimming stripped 1 base from V and 2 bases from J, with 5 bases between. Germline values: CDR1 SNHLY, CDR2 FYNNEI. The CDR3 here is CASSEGRNYGYTF. DNA for the CDR3: TGTGCCAGCAGTGAAGGACGGAACTATGGCTACACCTTC.